One and the same sample provided the 26 T cell receptor beta chains below, sequenced in a study of Ad26.COV2.S vaccination and SARS-CoV-2 variants. The treatment here: around 19 received Ad26.COV2.S at low or high dose, single or two shots; about five received placebo; per-sample allocation not given. Sample collection was performed on day 63 after the first vaccine or placebo injection. Profiled with immunoSEQ multiplex PCR; TCRdb holds only in-frame clones, not every one. The sample holds roughly 420,000 clones, over 75% seen once. This specimen consisted of peripheral blood, obtained in a trial of Ad26.COV2.S vaccine versus placebo. These receptors were obtained from a person aged 18-65 years who received the Ad26.COV2.S COVID-19 vaccine or a placebo.

The chain combines TRBV5-1 with TRBJ1-2; D not certain. V was pared by 0 bases and J by 6 bases, with 18 bases between. CDR3 size: 16 residues. Germline V gene lookup returns CDR1 SGHRS and CDR2 YFSETQ. CDR3 protein: CASSLDVGGVQDGYTF. The CDR3 DNA reads as TGCGCCAGCAGCTTGGACGTGGGTGGGGTTCAGGATGGCTACACCTTC.

J is TRBJ2-3 and V is TRBV11-3, with 7 bases aligning to TRBD2. The germline V gene has CDR1 SGHNT and CDR2 YENEEA. The CDR3 is 14 amino acids. V dropped 4 bases and J dropped 2; count of bases not matched to a gene: 3. CDR3 loop: CASSSRGTTDTQYF. The CDR3 DNA is TGTGCCAGCAGCTCGCGGGGGACCACAGATACGCAGTATTTT.

This clone has a handful of counts. The chain carries TRBV7-9 and TRBJ2-5; no reliable D call. This CDR3 is 18 amino acids long. Per the germline V gene, CDR1 is SEHNR and CDR2 is FQNEAQ (reference sequence). Trimming removed 4 bases from V and 1 base from J, with 22 bases in between. CDR3 in amino acids: CASSSLGGQITPQETQYF. CDR3 DNA: TGTGCCAGCAGCTCGCTCGGTGGGCAGATTACACCCCAAGAGACCCAGTACTTC.

The V gene is TRBV4-3, the J gene TRBJ2-3; D is unresolved. The germline V gene has CDR1 LGHNA and CDR2 YSLEER. This CDR3 comprises 17 residues. V was trimmed by 1 base and J by 1 base, leaving 15 bases between them. The CDR3 DNA reads TGCGCCAGCAGCCAAGTGTTAGATCATCTTGGCACAGATACGCAGTATTTT. Encoded protein: CASSQVLDHLGTDTQYF.

V usage is TRBV19 and J usage is TRBJ1-6; the D gene is possibly TRBD1 (6 bases). The CDR3 runs 15 residues. The germline CDR1 and CDR2 sequences are LNHDA and SQIVND (reference sequence). V was pared by 2 bases and J by 8 bases, with 13 bases between. In nucleotides, the CDR3 is TGTGCCAGTAGTATACCGACAGGAGGGGATTCACCCCTCCACTTT. This sequence encodes CASSIPTGGDSPLHF.

This sequence joins TRBV30 and TRBJ1-1; D is ambiguous. The length of the CDR3 is 12 residues. Trimming pared 4 bases from V and 6 bases from J, leaving 12 bases between. Germline lookup yields CDR1 GTSNPN and CDR2 SVGIG (reference sequence). Here the CDR3 reads CAWKGFRAEAFF. The CDR3 DNA follows: TGTGCCTGGAAGGGCTTTCGGGCTGAAGCTTTCTTT.

The V and J genes are TRBV5-6 and TRBJ2-3; 11 bases match TRBD2. The CDR3 is made up of 14 amino acids. Unmatched junction bases numbered 1, after V lost 6 bases and J lost 1 base. Germline-derived CDR1 and CDR2 are SGHDT and YYEEEE. The CDR3 nucleotides are TGTGCCAGCACACTAGCGGGGGGCACAGATACGCAGTATTTT. Translated, it gives CASTLAGGTDTQYF.

In DNA, the CDR3 is TGCGCCAGCAGCCTTCGGACAGGGGGCGTTAACTACACCTTC. It encodes CASSLRTGGVNYTF. The chain carries TRBV4-3 and TRBJ1-2, with 11 bases matching TRBD1. The length of the CDR3 is 14 residues. Germline lookup yields CDR1 LGHNA and CDR2 YSLEER. V lost 4 bases, J lost 10 bases, and 8 bases stayed unmatched.

The V gene is TRBV10-1, the J gene TRBJ2-1, with 10 positions matching TRBD1. With V trimmed by 6 bases and J by 6 bases, 5 bases remained unmatched. This CDR3 contains 14 residues. Germline CDR1 and CDR2: WNHNN and SYGVQD (reference sequence). The CDR3 nucleotides read TGCGCCAGCAGGGGGGACAGGGGAGGCAATGAGCAGTTCTTC. Protein sequence: CASRGDRGGNEQFF.

Here the CDR3 DNA reads TGTGCCAGCAGTCCGGGACAGGGATCTCAGCCCCAGCATTTT. This gives the protein CASSPGQGSQPQHF. The rearrangement joins TRBV27 to TRBJ1-5; 9 nucleotides agree with TRBD1. The ends lost 5 bases at V and 6 bases at J; junction bases unmatched: 5. The length of the CDR3 is 14 residues. The germline CDR1 and CDR2 sequences are MNHEY and SMNVEV (reference sequence).

The chain joins TRBV10-3 to TRBJ2-3; D call uncertain. V gave up 3 bases and J gave up 2 bases, with 15 bases separating them. The CDR3 consists of 16 residues. Germline loops: CDR1 ENHRY, CDR2 SYGVKD. CDR3 DNA sequence: TGTGCCATCAGTGAAACCGGGTCCGGACCCACAGATACGCAGTATTTT. It encodes CAISETGSGPTDTQYF.

This clone appeared a single time. The chain has TRBV9 and TRBJ2-2, with a weak D call TRBD1 (6 bases). Looked up from germline, CDR1 is SGDLS and CDR2 is YYNGEE. The CDR3 sequence is 15 residues long. The ends were cut back, 0 bases at V and 3 bases at J, with 9 bases in the middle. CDR3 in amino acids: CASSVDTGYTGELFF. In DNA form, the CDR3 reads TGTGCCAGCAGCGTAGATACAGGGTACACCGGGGAGCTGTTTTTT.

The chain uses TRBV6-2 or TRBV6-3 and TRBJ2-3; the D gene is possibly TRBD1 (6 bases). The V gene's germline CDR1 is MNHEY and CDR2 SVGEGT. This CDR3 contains 16 residues. Trimming cost V 2 bases and J 5 bases, with 17 bases left between them. CDR3 in DNA: TGTGCCAGCAGTTACCGACAGGCCCGGCCGGGAGATACGCAGTATTTT. It yields the protein CASSYRQARPGDTQYF.

V usage is TRBV19 and J usage is TRBJ1-5; D is uncertain. The ends were cut back, 8 bases at V and 2 bases at J, with 16 bases in the middle. Germline V gives CDR1 LNHDA, CDR2 SQIVND (reference sequence). CDR3 size: 15 residues. DNA of the CDR3: TGTGCCAGTGATGCTGGGCGGCGAGGCAATCAGCCCCAGCATTTT. This translates into CASDAGRRGNQPQHF.

The V call is TRBV6-6, the J call TRBJ2-1; D is perhaps TRBD2 (6 bases). The ends were cut back, 6 bases at V and 8 bases at J, with 8 bases in the middle. Germline lookup yields CDR1 MNHNY and CDR2 SVGAGI (reference sequence). The CDR3 runs 11 residues. The chain's CDR3 is CASSRGYEQFF. The CDR3 DNA reads TGTGCCAGCAGCCGGGGGTATGAGCAGTTCTTC.

This chain connects TRBV7-3 to TRBJ2-2, with 7 bases that match TRBD2. The CDR3 has 14 amino acids. The trim removed 2 bases at V and 3 bases at J, leaving 0 bases unmatched. Germline CDR1 reads SGHTA; CDR2 reads FQGTGA. The CDR3 nucleotides are TGTGCCAGCAGCTTAGCGGGGGACACCGGGGAGCTGTTTTTT. Residues: CASSLAGDTGELFF. Filled out from reference TRBV7-3 and TRBJ2-2, the complete variable domain reads GAGVSQTPSNKVTEKGKYVELRCDPISGHTALYWYRQSLGQGPEFLIYFQGTGAADDSGLPNDRFFAVRPEGSVSTLKIQRTERGDSAVYLCASSLAGDTGELFFGEGSRLTVL.

CDR3: CASSVAGGTGLYEQYF. The CDR3 DNA reads as TGTGCCAGCAGCGTAGCCGGTGGGACAGGGCTCTACGAGCAGTACTTC. The rearrangement links TRBV9 to TRBJ2-7; 9 bases are a match to TRBD1. With V trimmed by 0 bases and J by 3 bases, 7 bases remained unmatched. From germline, CDR1 is SGDLS and CDR2 YYNGEE. This CDR3 has 16 residues.

This clone was counted once. The chain joins TRBV29-1 to TRBJ1-2; D perhaps matches TRBD1 (5 bases). The CDR3 is 13 residues long. Germline values: CDR1 SQVTM, CDR2 ANQGSEA. V lost 7 bases to trimming and J lost 6 bases, with 18 bases between them. CDR3 loop: CSAWPPRGDGYTF. As DNA, the CDR3 is TGCAGCGCCTGGCCGCCCCGAGGGGATGGCTACACCTTC.

This clone was recorded only once. Here the CDR3 reads CASSRTVYEQYF. As DNA, the CDR3 is TGTGCCAGCAGCCGGACAGTTTACGAGCAGTACTTC. The chain carries TRBV12-3 or TRBV12-4 and TRBJ2-7; weak D call: TRBD1 (6 bases). CDR3 length: 12 residues. The V end was cut by 6 bases, the J end by 4 bases, with 10 bases between.

The V gene is TRBV5-6, the J gene TRBJ2-3; 7 bases line up with TRBD1. V lost 4 bases, J lost 2 bases, and 10 bases stayed unmatched. The V gene's germline CDR1 is SGHDT and CDR2 YYEEEE. This CDR3 comprises 16 residues. The CDR3 spells CASSQPRDRPTDTQYF. The CDR3, as DNA: TGTGCCAGCAGCCAGCCAAGGGACAGACCCACAGATACGCAGTATTTT.

This sequence joins TRBV28 and TRBJ1-2; a possible D gene is TRBD1 (5 bases). CDR3 length: 13 amino acids. Germline V CDR1 and CDR2: MDHEN, SYDVKM. V was trimmed by 4 bases and J by 5 bases, leaving 11 bases between them. CDR3 amino acids: CASSSRGVYGYTF. CDR3 DNA sequence: TGTGCCAGCAGTTCCCGGGGGGTGTATGGCTACACCTTC.

The chain uses TRBV7-9 and TRBJ2-1, with 7 bases matching TRBD1. This CDR3 contains 19 residues. V trimming: 0 bases; J trimming: 8 bases; junction bases outside the gene matches: 19. Per the germline V gene, CDR1 is SEHNR and CDR2 is FQNEAQ (reference sequence). CDR3 in DNA: TGTGCCAGCAGCTTAGCACCCCCTATGACAGGGCGAGGTAGAGATGAGCAGTTCTTC. It translates to CASSLAPPMTGRGRDEQFF.

The rearrangement joins TRBV19 to TRBJ2-7; D ambiguous. V was trimmed by 0 bases and J by 4 bases, leaving 10 bases between them. CDR1 LNHDA and CDR2 SQIVND come from the germline V gene (reference sequence). The CDR3 runs 14 residues. CDR3 in amino acids: CASSIDRAAYEQYF. In nucleotides, the CDR3 is TGTGCCAGTAGTATAGATAGGGCAGCATACGAGCAGTACTTC.

V gene TRBV14 combines with J gene TRBJ2-4; tentatively, D is TRBD1 (5 bases). CDR1 SGHDN and CDR2 FVKESK come from the germline V gene. Trimming pared 5 bases from V and 0 bases from J, leaving 14 bases between. The CDR3 spans 16 residues. The CDR3 nucleotides are TGTGCCAGCAGCAGCGACAGCGACCTAGCCAAAAACATTCAGTACTTC. This gives the protein CASSSDSDLAKNIQYF. The whole variable domain, remainder taken from reference TRBV14 and TRBJ2-4, is EAGVTQFPSHSVIEKGQTVTLRCDPISGHDNLYWYRRVMGKEIKFLLHFVKESKQDESGMPNNRFLAERTGGTYSTLKVQPAELEDSGVYFCASSSDSDLAKNIQYFGAGTRLSVL.

The rearrangement joins TRBV10-3 to TRBJ2-6; D gene ambiguous. Trimming took off 0 bases at V and 2 bases at J, with 8 bases between the two ends. The germline V gene encodes CDR1 ENHRY and CDR2 SYGVKD. The length of the CDR3 is 16 residues. The CDR3 protein is CAISESMVAGANVLTF. CDR3 in DNA: TGTGCCATCAGTGAGTCTATGGTGGCTGGGGCCAACGTCCTGACTTTC.

V is TRBV27 and J is TRBJ2-7, with 7 bases that match TRBD1. V dropped 0 bases and J dropped 3; count of bases not matched to a gene: 8. The CDR3 is made up of 16 amino acids. Germline values: CDR1 MNHEY, CDR2 SMNVEV (reference sequence). CDR3 sequence (DNA): TGTGCCAGCAGTTTATCTAAACAGGGGTCGCGCTACGAGCAGTACTTC. Protein product: CASSLSKQGSRYEQYF.